This T cell receptor beta chain was sequenced during a study of lymphopenia after photon versus proton radiotherapy. The CDR3 extends over 15 amino acids. The germline CDR1 and CDR2 sequences are ENHRY and SYGVKD. V lost 3 bases to trimming and J lost 1 base; unmatched junction nucleotides: 5. Generated by immunoSEQ multiplex PCR, the TCRdb table keeps only in-frame clones and is missing some. The sample has more than 25,000 clones, roughly 89% seen once. Findings of the study overall: In patients who died, overall survival fell as post-nadir TCR diversity dropped more. Post-nadir diversity loss with photons came from oligoclonal expansion, particularly CD8+ Temra cells. Proton therapy kept repertoires fairly stable, unlike photons, which gained effector/memory cells.

Points on this clone: What it recognizes is unknown.

The rearrangement links TRBV10-3 to TRBJ1-1, with 7 bases aligning to TRBD1. The specimen was peripheral blood, collected from a patient treated with photon-based radiotherapy. The clonotype comes from a middle-aged man with gastric cancer. The CDR3 loop is CAISEAGQKNTEAFF. The CDR3 nucleotides are TGTGCCATCAGTGAAGCGGGACAGAAGAACACTGAAGCTTTCTTT.